What follows describes a single T cell receptor (beta chain). Its antigen is currently unknown. Treatment specified: oral pan-JAK inhibitor, 5-10 mg twice daily. These data are taken from a study of CD8+ T cells in alopecia areata. General study points: Clonality in the scalp and expanded CD8+ clones ranked among the top 100 were significantly decreased by tofacitinib.

This CDR3 contains 12 residues. The J segment lost 12 bases and the V segment lost 5 bases, leaving 8 bases of the junction unmatched. Germline V gene lookup returns CDR1 SGHVS and CDR2 FQNEAQ. Reverse transcribed after extraction, RNA yielded cDNA as the sequencing template. TCRdb's copy holds only in-frame clones and misses some; the assay was immunoSEQ multiplex PCR. The top ten hold approximately 0.7% of the sample, which has around 200,000 clones, 50% to 60% seen once. This sequence originates from a human donor with alopecia areata. The sequenced sample was CD4+ T cells sorted from blood, obtained at week 4, from a patient treated with tofacitinib. The chain has TRBV7-8 and TRBJ2-7, with 9 bases identical to TRBD2. The CDR3 sequence: CASSGGGLALYF. CDR3 in DNA: TGTGCCAGCAGCGGAGGGGGACTAGCCCTGTACTTC. The variable domain in full, with the rest retrieved from reference TRBV7-8 and TRBJ2-7, is GAGVSQSPRYKVAKRGQDVALRCDPISGHVSLFWYQQALGQGPEFLTYFQNEAQLDKSGLPSDRFFAERPEGSVSTLKIQRTQQEDSAVYLCASSGGGLALYFGPGTRLTVT.